The rows below give T cell receptor beta chains drawn from one sample of a study of blood T cells in healthy people across ages. Via MiXCR, TCRdb re-called the 5' RACE reads, giving one row per CDR3 protein. Of about 580,000 distinct CDR3 sequences detected, 47% appear once; the ten largest clones hold about 26%. Material for sequencing was blood. Receptors originate from a man older than 75 in good health. Both conserved end residues are part of each CDR3. Only some rows state a clone size, as once, few, many or a class for expanded clones.

abundance	v_gene	j_gene	CDR3aa
NA	TRBV7-2	NA	CASSPTSGRAIYEQYF
NA	TRBV3-1	TRBJ1-2	CASSLSFEGYTF
NA	TRBV4-2	TRBJ2-1	CASSQAASYNELFF
NA	TRBV7-2	TRBJ1-1	CASSPDRGRVEAFF
NA	TRBV28	TRBJ2-7	CASSFGGLAVLSYEQYF
few	TRBV20-1	TRBJ2-1	CSASASRGYSYNEQFF
NA	TRBV29-1	TRBJ2-3	CSVRTGFTDTQYF
NA	TRBV6-1	TRBJ1-2	CAGSDVGQGSYGYTF
NA	TRBV7-3	TRBJ2-1	CASSLPGTSMDEQFF
NA	TRBV7-2	TRBJ2-7	CASSSSGSLGYEQYF
NA	TRBV7-2	TRBJ2-5	CASSSSGAGGSQYF
NA	TRBV4-2	TRBJ1-5	CASSQDRGRNQPQHF
NA	TRBV7-2	TRBJ2-7	CASSLTAVHSYEQYF
few	TRBV9	TRBJ2-3	CASSRRNLLWTSGTDTQYF
NA	TRBV20-1	TRBJ2-7	CSARRDNYEQYF
few	TRBV2	TRBJ2-7	CAIELAGQGYEQYF
NA	TRBV4-1	TRBJ1-2	CASSSGQAYGYTF